The subject of this entry is one T cell receptor (beta chain). The repertoire was sequenced with immunoSEQ multiplex PCR; TCRdb's copy has only in-frame clones and lacks some. Of under 85,000 clones detected, roughly 90% appear once; the ten largest clones hold over 15%. Per germline, CDR1 SNHLY and CDR2 FYNNEI. This CDR3 has 14 residues. The germline V and J ends were trimmed by 2 bases and 0 bases, with 8 bases remaining between them. This entry belongs to a study of blood T cell repertoires in COVID-19. Study summary: Nucleic acid was either cDNA or gDNA, and it came from T cells, B-cell-depleted T cells, or PBMCs.

This rearrangement joins TRBV2 to TRBJ2-7; weak D call: TRBD1 (6 bases). Material: peripheral blood. The source is a man older than 75 in a cohort sampled during active COVID-19. CDR3 amino acids: CASSERDNSYEQYF. DNA of the CDR3: TGTGCCAGCAGTGAAAGGGACAACTCCTACGAGCAGTACTTC. The full variable domain, with the rest looked up from reference TRBV2 and TRBJ2-7, is EPEVTQTPSHQVTQMGQEVILRCVPISNHLYFYWYRQILGQKVEFLVSFYNNEISEKSEIFDDQFSVERPDGSNFTLKIRSTKLEDSAMYFCASSERDNSYEQYFGPGTRLTVT.